Listed below are T cell receptor beta chains from one sample, sequenced in a study of T cell responses to AZD1222 COVID-19 vaccine. This table comes from immunoSEQ multiplex PCR, and its TCRdb copy is limited to in-frame clones, with some not included. This sample carries about 100,000 clones, about 88% of them seen once, and the ten largest clones take approximately 15%. The sample here was peripheral blood, taken on day 0 of AZD1222 vaccination. These receptors were collected from an adult in good health. Both conserved end residues are trimmed from each CDR3.

j_call | v_call | cdr3_length | cdr3_aa
TRBJ2-1 | TRBV24-1 | 13 | ATSDGQGWYNEQF
TRBJ1-1 | TRBV11-2 | 12 | ASSFGTVNTEAF
TRBJ1-1 | TRBV6-6 | 12 | ASSSFDRLTEAF
TRBJ1-1 | TRBV27 | 14 | ASSPFWKTMNTEAF
TRBJ2-2 | TRBV11-3 | 15 | ASSRDHGGQNTGELF
TRBJ1-1 | TRBV29-1 | 9 | SGQGATEAF
TRBJ2-2 | TRBV28 | 13 | ASSRQGLGTGELF
TRBJ2-1 | TRBV25-1 | 11 | ASSELEGNEQF
TRBJ1-3 | TRBV5-6 | 17 | ASSLRGRTAIHSGNTIY
TRBJ2-1 | TRBV27 | 13 | ASSLVGNLFDEQF
TRBJ1-1 | TRBV5-4 | 11 | ASSVQGNTEAF
TRBJ1-6 | TRBV19 | 14 | ASSIGKGSGNSPLH
TRBJ2-3 | TRBV2 | 12 | ASRLTSGRVTQY
TRBJ2-7 | TRBV7-8 | 13 | ASSLARDRQHEQY
TRBJ1-1 | TRBV5-1 | 11 | ASSGTDQTEAF
TRBJ2-3 | TRBV6-6 | 9 | ATGQGDTQY
TRBJ1-1 | TRBV10-3 | 11 | AISVRLGEEAF
TRBJ1-5 | TRBV4-1 | 13 | ASSQDLGSGQPQH
TRBJ1-1 | TRBV6-1 | 11 | ASSDPWYRDAF
TRBJ2-3 | TRBV25-1 | 9 | ASSEADTQY
TRBJ2-7 | TRBV28 | 11 | ASGTGGRYEQY
TRBJ1-2 | TRBV28 | 12 | ASSLKGLNYGYT
TRBJ2-7 | TRBV6-5 | 12 | ASSYSGGPTEQY
TRBJ2-3 | TRBV4-1 | 14 | ASSQDRQGSTDTQY
TRBJ2-3 | TRBV6-4 | 11 | ASRGLPGDTQY
TRBJ2-1 | TRBV11-2 | 15 | ASSARDRVLSDNEQF
TRBJ1-3 | TRBV6-5 | 11 | ASTPTVGNTIY
TRBJ1-6 | TRBV5-8 | 12 | ASSLWDKNSPLH
TRBJ2-2 | TRBV18 | 12 | ASSQQGGAGELF
TRBJ1-4 | TRBV5-1 | 13 | ASSLEIGGGEKLF
TRBJ2-7 | TRBV29-1 | 13 | SVRGGLDNSYEQY
TRBJ1-2 | TRBV7-8 | 11 | ASSLNSGYGYT
TRBJ1-1 | TRBV30 | 11 | AWTRGVGTEAF
TRBJ1-3 | TRBV5-1 | 11 | ASSLDSGNTIY
TRBJ2-3 | TRBV5-1 | 12 | ASSLVEGEDTQY
TRBJ1-2 | TRBV3-1/TRBV3-2 | 15 | ASSQVPSRGGFGGYT
TRBJ2-4 | TRBV5-1 | 11 | ASNPGQGNIQY
TRBJ1-5 | TRBV6-5 | 13 | ASSLTGQNHQPQH
TRBJ2-3 | TRBV29-1 | 13 | SGGWGLPYTDTQY
TRBJ2-4 | TRBV5-4 | 11 | ASSSLHRNIQY
TRBJ1-4 | TRBV5-1 | 13 | ASSGQGQANEKLF
TRBJ1-2 | TRBV5-4 | 13 | ASSPDIYSNYGYT
TRBJ2-3 | TRBV18 | 10 | ASSGGTDTQY
TRBJ1-4 | TRBV9 | 13 | ASSPTGTTNEKLF
TRBJ2-2 | TRBV29-1 | 12 | SVEGQEFTGELF
TRBJ1-5 | TRBV27 | 15 | ASSLSMGRRSNQPQH
TRBJ1-2 | TRBV21-1 | 14 | ASSRTDRKPNYGYT
TRBJ1-2 | TRBV5-6 | 13 | ASSRRTGWAYGYT
TRBJ2-5 | TRBV10-3 | 11 | AISEGGSGTQY
TRBJ2-3 | TRBV28 | 10 | ASRATLDTQY